The 10 T cell receptor beta chains listed next were all sequenced from one sample in a study of patients and donors after allogeneic stem cell transplantation. MiXCR, run by TCRdb on the RT-PCR reads, gives a single entry per CDR3 protein. The sample consists of about 230,000 distinct CDR3 sequences, approximately 14% of them appearing once. The sample taken for sequencing was blood, either unsorted or a sorted T cell fraction (not recorded which). All receptors derive from a human donor who was either an allogeneic HSCT recipient or a stem cell or donor lymphocyte infusion donor (not recorded which). It is not recorded whose cells these are; they may come from a transplant donor.

CDR3 region: CASSSVPAGTSGVEQFF. The CDR3 DNA is TGTGCCAGCAGCTCGGTCCCAGCAGGGACTAGCGGGGTAGAGCAGTTCTTC. The chain combines TRBV5-5 with TRBJ2-1; 13 positions agree with TRBD2. Germline lookup yields CDR1 SGHKS and CDR2 YYEKEE (reference sequence). The CDR3 has 17 residues. The junction had 13 bases not matched to a gene; V was cut back by 3 bases and J by 10 bases. Filled out from reference TRBV5-5 and TRBJ2-1, the complete variable domain reads DAGVTQSPTHLIKTRGQQVTLRCSPISGHKSVSWYQQVLGQGPQFIFQYYEKEERGRGNFPDRFSARQFPNYSSELNVNALLLGDSALYLCASSSVPAGTSGVEQFFGPGTRLTVL.

V gene TRBV29-1 combines with J gene TRBJ1-2; D may be TRBD1 (5 bases). V was pared by 0 bases and J by 10 bases, with 6 bases between. The CDR3 is 10 residues long. Looked up from germline, CDR1 is SQVTM and CDR2 is ANQGSEA. The CDR3 loop reads CSVEDGAYTF. The CDR3 coding sequence is TGCAGCGTTGAAGATGGGGCCTACACCTTC.

This chain joins TRBV5-1 and TRBJ1-2; D not resolved. Germline CDR1 SGHRS, CDR2 YFSETQ. V lost 5 bases, J lost 12 bases, and 20 bases lay in between. This CDR3 region has 13 residues. In DNA, the CDR3 is TGCGCCAGCAGTCAAAATCCTGGAAAGCACGACACCTTC. Protein product: CASSQNPGKHDTF.

The chain is built from TRBV29-1 and TRBJ1-2; maybe TRBD1 (6 bases). The CDR3 sequence is 12 residues long. The germline V gene has CDR1 SQVTM and CDR2 ANQGSEA. Trimming shortened V by 4 bases and J by 11 bases, and 17 bases separated the two germline ends. The CDR3 bases are TGCAGCGTTGGGGGGGACAAAGGACTTTACACCTTC. This gives the protein CSVGGDKGLYTF.

V gene TRBV15 combines with J gene TRBJ2-2, with TRBD1 matching 11 bases. V dropped 5 bases and J dropped 5; count of bases not matched to a gene: 10. CDR1 is LNHNV and CDR2 is YYDKDF in the germline V gene (reference sequence). The CDR3 spans 17 residues. In nucleotides, the CDR3 is TGTGCCACCAGCGAACCGGGACAGGGGGAAACAACCGGGGAGCTGTTTTTT. Protein product: CATSEPGQGETTGELFF.

The J gene is TRBJ2-7, the V gene TRBV7-8; D possibly corresponds to TRBD2 (7 bases). The length of the CDR3 is 16 residues. Germline CDR1 reads SGHVS; CDR2 reads FQNEAQ. V was pared by 3 bases and J by 3 bases, with 18 bases between. CDR3 sequence reads: CASSLGGGAQVYEQYF. CDR3 DNA sequence: TGTGCCAGCAGCTTGGGGGGGGGCGCGCAGGTCTACGAGCAGTACTTC.

This clonotype showed up just a few times. The rearrangement uses TRBV7-9 and TRBJ1-6, with D possibly matching TRBD1 (5 bases). Trimming stripped 1 base from V and 4 bases from J, with 11 bases between. Germline V gene sequence: CDR1 SEHNR, CDR2 FQNEAQ (reference sequence). The length of the CDR3 is 16 residues. CDR3 protein: CASSLDLGQYNSPLHF. In DNA, the CDR3 is TGTGCCAGCAGCTTAGATCTGGGGCAGTATAATTCACCCCTCCACTTT.

This clonotype was observed a handful of times. This chain links TRBV4-1 with TRBJ2-5; possibly TRBD2 for D (5 bases). The V end lost 0 bases, the J end lost 3 bases, and 8 bases lay between the germline ends. There are 14 residues in the CDR3. Germline V gene sequence: CDR1 MGHRA, CDR2 YSYEKL. The CDR3 region has the DNA TGCGCCAGCAGCCAAGACGGGATCAAAGAGACCCAGTACTTC. Its translation: CASSQDGIKETQYF.

The V call is TRBV9, the J call TRBJ2-7; TRBD2 matches at 10 bases. The CDR3 contains 15 residues. V lost 0 bases, J lost 3 bases, and 3 bases stayed unmatched. Per the germline V gene, CDR1 is SGDLS and CDR2 is YYNGEE. CDR3 region: CASSVGASGSYEQYF. The CDR3 DNA reads as TGTGCCAGCAGCGTAGGAGCTAGCGGGAGCTACGAGCAGTACTTC.

The rearrangement uses TRBV29-1 and TRBJ1-5; weak D call: TRBD1 (6 bases). Germline CDR1 reads SQVTM; CDR2 reads ANQGSEA. V lost 6 bases to trimming and J lost 0 bases, with 18 bases between them. The CDR3 contains 16 residues. The CDR3 loop reads CSVIAAGQNSNQPQHF. The DNA for the CDR3 is TGCAGCGTGATCGCGGCGGGACAAAATAGCAATCAGCCCCAGCATTTT.